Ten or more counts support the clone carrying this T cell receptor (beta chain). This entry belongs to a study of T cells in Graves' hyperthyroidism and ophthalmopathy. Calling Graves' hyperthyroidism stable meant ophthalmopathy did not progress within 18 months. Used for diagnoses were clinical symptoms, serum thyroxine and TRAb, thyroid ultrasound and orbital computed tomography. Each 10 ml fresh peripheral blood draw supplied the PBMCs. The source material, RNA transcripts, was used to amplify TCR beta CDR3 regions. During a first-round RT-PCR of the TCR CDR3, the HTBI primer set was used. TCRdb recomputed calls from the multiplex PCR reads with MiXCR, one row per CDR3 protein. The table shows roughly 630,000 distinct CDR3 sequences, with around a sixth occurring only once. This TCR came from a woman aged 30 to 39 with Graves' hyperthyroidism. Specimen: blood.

The CDR3 loop is CASSPAENYGYTF. For the CDR3, the DNA is TGTGCCAGCTCACCAGCAGAGAACTATGGCTACACCTTC. The chain combines TRBV18 with TRBJ1-2; D is uncertain. Trimming cost V 2 bases and J 2 bases, with 6 bases left between them. CDR1 KGHSH and CDR2 LQKENI come from the germline V gene. The CDR3 loop spans 13 amino acids.